Included here is one T cell receptor (beta chain) sequence, with context. What it binds is unknown. PCR was performed using 60 Vbeta and 13 Jbeta primers. Per the study methods: Counted up in a later analysis, unique TCR beta chains came to approximately 77 million, with around 12 million shared. Profiling relied on immunoSEQ multiplex PCR, and the TCRdb table lists in-frame clones only, not all of them. That table supplies the V and J calls and clone size; D and trimming were determined from the DNA. The repertoire holds 70,000 to 95,000 clones, with about three fifths as singletons. These data belong to a study of cytomegalovirus exposure and HLA in healthy donors. On the study more broadly: Prior work identified around 100 million unique TCR beta sequences in approximately 200 million T cells.

Study-wide findings and caveats: Some V segments, TRBV6-2 and TRBV6-3 among them, were indistinguishable and were therefore excluded.

CDR3 size: 11 residues. Germline CDR1 is DFQATT and CDR2 is SNEGSKA (reference sequence). V was clipped by 6 bases and J by 3 bases, with 8 bases between them. The sequence came from a young woman in good health and CMV-seropositive. Material: PBMCs. The chain recombines TRBV20-1 with TRBJ1-2; D remains unclear. The CDR3 here is CSAIHYYGYTF. Here the CDR3 DNA reads TGCAGTGCCATTCATTACTATGGCTACACCTTC.